A single sample gave rise to the 3 T cell receptor beta chains below, sequenced in a study of blood T cell repertoires in COVID-19. TCRdb's copy holds only in-frame clones and misses some; the assay was immunoSEQ multiplex PCR. The data show 160,000 or so clones, more than 80% seen once. The specimen sequenced was peripheral blood. The source of these receptors is a woman aged 40-49 years with acute or convalescent COVID-19.

V usage is TRBV24-1 and J usage is TRBJ1-2; 7 bases align to TRBD1. The CDR3 extends over 17 amino acids. From germline, CDR1 is KGHDR and CDR2 SFDVKD. V was pared by 5 bases and J by 8 bases, with 19 bases of the junction left unmatched. The CDR3 sequence: CATSGESRTGLADGYTF. Written as DNA, the CDR3 is TGTGCCACCAGTGGAGAGTCAAGGACAGGCTTGGCGGACGGCTACACCTTC.

This sequence joins TRBV5-1 and TRBJ2-7; 13 nucleotides line up with TRBD2. The J segment lost 3 bases and the V segment lost 4 bases, leaving 10 bases of the junction unmatched. Germline CDR1 and CDR2: SGHRS and YFSETQ. This CDR3 spans 17 amino acids. The DNA of the CDR3 is TGCGCCAGCAGCGCTGGGGGAAGACTAGCGGGGGGCTACGAGCAGTACTTC. It yields the protein CASSAGGRLAGGYEQYF.

This clone occurred a few times. V usage is TRBV5-4 and J usage is TRBJ2-7; D might be TRBD1 (5 bases). The CDR3 contains 13 residues. In germline, CDR1 is SGHNT, CDR2 YYREEE (reference sequence). V shed 1 base and J shed 3 bases, with 8 bases lying between them. CDR3 in amino acids: CASSLRGSYEQYF. The DNA of the CDR3 is TGTGCCAGCAGCTTGAGGGGTAGCTACGAGCAGTACTTC.